This T cell receptor (beta chain) was sequenced for a study of spatial heterogeneity in lung cancer. Remarks on this clonotype: Its antigen is as yet unknown.

Germline CDR1 SGHTA, CDR2 FQGTGA. The J segment lost 6 bases and the V segment lost 2 bases, leaving 3 bases of the junction unmatched. This CDR3 spans 13 amino acids. General observations from the study: TCRs found ubiquitously expanded in tumor appeared in blood more at resection than at follow-up.

Time point indicated: sample taken at primary tumor resection. TCRdb redid the calling of the 5' RACE reads with MiXCR, one entry per CDR3 protein. The sample includes tens of thousands of distinct CDR3 sequences, around 5.2% of them seen just once. The clonotype originates from a female donor with early-stage non-small cell lung cancer. The specimen comprised PBMCs, sampled at surgery. The J gene is TRBJ2-7, the V gene TRBV7-3; 8 bases are a match to TRBD1. CDR3 nucleotides: TGTGCCAGCAGCTTACTTACAGGGGGCGAGCAGTACTTC. Protein product: CASSLLTGGEQYF.